These 10 T cell receptor beta chains were all obtained from the same sample, sequenced in a study of PD-1 blockade in classical Hodgkin lymphoma. Relapse was seen in all patients after autologous stem cell transplantation, and brentuximab vedotin exposure was variable. Investigators obtained CD8+ T cells from thawed PBMCs by magnetic negative selection. Sequencing was performed with immunoSEQ multiplex PCR; in TCRdb, only in-frame clones are kept and a portion is missing. The data show around 13,000 clones, 65% to 85% seen once. The sequenced sample was CD8+ T cells from blood, obtained at baseline. All receptors come from a human donor with classical Hodgkin lymphoma.

The chain carries TRBV15 and TRBJ2-5; tentatively, D is TRBD2 (6 bases). There are 17 residues in the CDR3. Germline loops: CDR1 LNHNV, CDR2 YYDKDF (reference sequence). V lost 3 bases to trimming and J lost 4 bases, with 21 bases between them. CDR3 nucleotides: TGTGCCACCAGCAGGAAGTATAGCGGCCCTCGAGGAGAGACCCAGTACTTC. It encodes CATSRKYSGPRGETQYF. Using reference TRBV15 and TRBJ2-5 for the parts outside the CDR3, the full variable domain is DAMVIQNPRYQVTQFGKPVTLSCSQTLNHNVMYWYQQKSSQAPKLLFHYYDKDFNNEADTPDNFQSRRPNTSFCFLDIRSPGLGDTAMYLCATSRKYSGPRGETQYFGPGTRLLVL.

The table lists this clone with a few counts. This chain uses TRBV6-5 with TRBJ1-2; D unresolved. This CDR3 is 13 amino acids long. Germline CDR1 and CDR2: MNHEY and SVGAGI. V lost 6 bases and J lost 0, with 8 bases in between. The CDR3 bases are TGTGCCAGCAGCGACCGCTCTAACTATGGCTACACCTTC. It specifies CASSDRSNYGYTF.

The rearrangement joins TRBV2 to TRBJ1-1, with D unresolved. The V end lost 10 bases, the J end lost 4 bases, and 16 bases lay between the germline ends. Germline CDR1 is SNHLY and CDR2 is FYNNEI. The CDR3 has 13 amino acids. The CDR3 DNA reads as TGTGCCAACAAGGACCTCCCGGGCACTGAAGCTTTCTTT. Its translation is CANKDLPGTEAFF.

The chain combines TRBV9 with TRBJ1-2; tentatively, D is TRBD1 (6 bases). V was cut by 0 bases and J by 3 bases, with 6 bases left in between. Germline CDR1 is SGDLS and CDR2 is YYNGEE. The CDR3 spans 13 residues. CDR3 sequence: CASSVGQDYGYTF. The CDR3 DNA reads as TGTGCCAGCAGCGTAGGACAGGACTATGGCTACACCTTC.

J is TRBJ2-7 and V is TRBV7-8, with D maybe TRBD1 (6 bases). Germline CDR1 SGHVS, CDR2 FQNEAQ. The V and J ends lost 3 bases and 0 bases respectively, with 12 bases between them. The CDR3 contains 15 residues. CDR3 nucleotide sequence: TGTGCCAGCAGCTTCGTACAGGGCCCCTCCTACGAGCAGTACTTC. Its protein product is CASSFVQGPSYEQYF.

This chain connects TRBV9 to TRBJ1-3; 7 bases map to TRBD1. The CDR3 sequence is 14 residues long. Germline CDR1 and CDR2: SGDLS and YYNGEE. Germline trimming cut 4 bases from V and 2 bases from J; bases unmatched to any gene: 3. CDR3 bases: TGTGCCAGCAGCTACGGGACAGCTGGAAACACCATATATTTT. This encodes CASSYGTAGNTIYF.

This clone was counted once. The CDR3 bases are TGTGCCTGGAGTGTAAGGACAGGGGCAGGAGATACGCAGTATTTT. Residues: CAWSVRTGAGDTQYF. V usage is TRBV30 and J usage is TRBJ2-3, with 9 bases fitting TRBD1. This CDR3 contains 15 residues. V lost 0 bases, J lost 5 bases, and 6 bases stayed unmatched. Germline lookup yields CDR1 GTSNPN and CDR2 SVGIG (reference sequence).

This chain's CDR3 is CASSRQGSNQPQHF. As DNA, the CDR3 is TGTGCCAGCAGTCGACAGGGTAGCAATCAGCCCCAGCATTTT. The chain links TRBV6-6 to TRBJ1-5, with 7 bases identical to TRBD1. There are 14 residues in the CDR3. Germline assignment: CDR1 MNHNY and CDR2 SVGAGI (reference sequence). V dropped 5 bases and J dropped 0; count of bases not matched to a gene: 1.

The rearrangement joins TRBV9 to TRBJ2-3; either TRBD1 or TRBD2 may supply D (6 bases each). Germline-derived CDR1 and CDR2 are SGDLS and YYNGEE. Trimming removed 0 bases from V and 2 bases from J, with 10 bases in between. This CDR3 has 15 residues. The DNA for the CDR3 is TGTGCCAGCAGCGTAGGGGGGGCGCACACAGATACGCAGTATTTT. This gives the protein CASSVGGAHTDTQYF.

V is TRBV9 and J is TRBJ2-7, with TRBD1 as a possible D gene (6 bases). Looked up from germline, CDR1 is SGDLS and CDR2 is YYNGEE. There are 13 residues in the CDR3. V was clipped by 4 bases and J by 7 bases, with 15 bases between them. CDR3 sequence: CASSNTLGTEQYF. The CDR3 bases are TGTGCCAGCAGCAACACCTTGGGGACAGAGCAGTACTTC. Full variable domain (remainder filled in from reference TRBV9 and TRBJ2-7): DSGVTQTPKHLITATGQRVTLRCSPRSGDLSVYWYQQSLDQGLQFLIQYYNGEERAKGNILERFSAQQFPDLHSELNLSSLELGDSALYFCASSNTLGTEQYFGPGTRLTVT.